This T cell receptor beta chain was retrieved from a study of T cell responses to AZD1222 COVID-19 vaccine. Notes on the study in general: A rise in Spike-specific TCR breadth and depth followed two AZD1222 doses.

Assay used: immunoSEQ multiplex PCR; TCRdb lists only in-frame clones, some missing. The table lists roughly 150,000 clones, 91% of them singletons. The CDR3 spans 15 residues. The germline V gene has CDR1 ENHRY and CDR2 SYGVKD. Trimming shortened V by 0 bases and J by 0 bases, and 8 bases separated the two germline ends. About this clone itself: Antigen: not known.

The study pooled second doses at about 4 or about 12 weeks. This rearrangement joins TRBV10-3 to TRBJ1-1; D might be TRBD1 (5 bases). Sequenced material: peripheral blood, taken 28 days after the second AZD1222 dose. This TCR came from an adult who received the AZD1222 COVID-19 vaccine. The CDR3, as DNA: TGTGCCATCAGTGAGTCGGGAGGGGTGAACACTGAAGCTTTCTTT. The encoded protein is CAISESGGVNTEAFF.